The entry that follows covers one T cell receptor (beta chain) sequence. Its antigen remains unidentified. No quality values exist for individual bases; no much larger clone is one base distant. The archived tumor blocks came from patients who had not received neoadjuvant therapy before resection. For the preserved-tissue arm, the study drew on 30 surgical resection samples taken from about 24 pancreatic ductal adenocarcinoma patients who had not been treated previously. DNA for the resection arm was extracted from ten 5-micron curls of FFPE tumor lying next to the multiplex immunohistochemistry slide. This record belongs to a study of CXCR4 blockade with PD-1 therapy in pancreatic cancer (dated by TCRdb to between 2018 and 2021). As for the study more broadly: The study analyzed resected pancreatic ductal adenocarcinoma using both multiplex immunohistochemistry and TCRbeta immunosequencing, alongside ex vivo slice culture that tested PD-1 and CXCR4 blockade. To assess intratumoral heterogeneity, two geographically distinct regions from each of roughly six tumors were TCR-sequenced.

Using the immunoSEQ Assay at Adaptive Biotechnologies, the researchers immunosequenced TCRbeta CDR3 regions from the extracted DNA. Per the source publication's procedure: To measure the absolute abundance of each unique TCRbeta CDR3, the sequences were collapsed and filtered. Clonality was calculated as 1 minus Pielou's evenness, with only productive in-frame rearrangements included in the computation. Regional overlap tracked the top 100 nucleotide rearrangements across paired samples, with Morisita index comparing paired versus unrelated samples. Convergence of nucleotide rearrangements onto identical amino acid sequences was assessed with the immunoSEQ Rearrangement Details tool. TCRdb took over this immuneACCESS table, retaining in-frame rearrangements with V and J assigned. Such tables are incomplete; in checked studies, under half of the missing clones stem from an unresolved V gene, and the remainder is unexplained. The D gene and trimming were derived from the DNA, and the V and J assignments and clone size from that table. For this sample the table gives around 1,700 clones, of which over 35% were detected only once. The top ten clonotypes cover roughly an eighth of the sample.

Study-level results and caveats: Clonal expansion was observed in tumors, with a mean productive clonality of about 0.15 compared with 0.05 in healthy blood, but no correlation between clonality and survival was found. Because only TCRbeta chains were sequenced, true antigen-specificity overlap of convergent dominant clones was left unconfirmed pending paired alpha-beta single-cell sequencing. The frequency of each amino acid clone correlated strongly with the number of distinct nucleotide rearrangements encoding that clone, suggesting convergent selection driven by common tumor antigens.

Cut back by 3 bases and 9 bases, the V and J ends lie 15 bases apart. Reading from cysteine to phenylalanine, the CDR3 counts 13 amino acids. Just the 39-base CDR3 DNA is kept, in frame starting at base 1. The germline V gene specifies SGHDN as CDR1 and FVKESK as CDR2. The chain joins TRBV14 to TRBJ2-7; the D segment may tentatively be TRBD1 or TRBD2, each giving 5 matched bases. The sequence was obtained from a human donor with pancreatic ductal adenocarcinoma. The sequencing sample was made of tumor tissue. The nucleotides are TGTGCCAGCAGCCACCAGCAGGGACCGGTGCAGTACTTC. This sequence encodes CASSHQQGPVQYF. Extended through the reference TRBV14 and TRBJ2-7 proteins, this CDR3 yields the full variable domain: EAGVTQFPSHSVIEKGQTVTLRCDPISGHDNLYWYRRVMGKEIKFLLHFVKESKQDESGMPNNRFLAERTGGTYSTLKVQPAELEDSGVYFCASSHQQGPVQYFGPGTRLTVT.